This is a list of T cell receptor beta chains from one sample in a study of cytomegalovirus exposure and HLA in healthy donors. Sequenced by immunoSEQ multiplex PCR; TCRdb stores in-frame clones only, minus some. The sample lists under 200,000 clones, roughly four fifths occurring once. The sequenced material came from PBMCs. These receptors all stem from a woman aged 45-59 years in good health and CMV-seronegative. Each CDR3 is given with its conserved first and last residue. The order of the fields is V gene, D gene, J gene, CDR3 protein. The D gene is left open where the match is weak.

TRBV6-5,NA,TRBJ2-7,CASSFAGDLFSYEQYF
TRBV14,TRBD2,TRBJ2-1,CASSQAAGVYNEQFF
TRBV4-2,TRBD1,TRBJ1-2,CASSEAHDRGGYTF
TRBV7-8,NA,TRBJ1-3,CASSLYRTAGNTIYF
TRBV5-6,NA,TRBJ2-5,CASSKDTQETQYF
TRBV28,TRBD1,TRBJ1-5,CASRPGTGGINSNQPQHF
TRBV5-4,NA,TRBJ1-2,CASSATDYGYTF
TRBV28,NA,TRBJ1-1,CASRSGGRRHGANTEAFF
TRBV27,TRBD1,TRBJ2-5,CASSVRRGLQETQYF
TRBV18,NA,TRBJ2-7,CASSPDTTRGEQYF
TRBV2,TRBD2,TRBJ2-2,CASRTRTSPRNTGELFF
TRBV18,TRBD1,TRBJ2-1,CASSPGTGSYNEQFF
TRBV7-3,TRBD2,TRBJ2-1,CASSSFSGREQFF
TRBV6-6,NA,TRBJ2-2,CASSSLGQFTGELFF
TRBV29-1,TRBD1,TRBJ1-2,CSVLDRGRRYGYTF
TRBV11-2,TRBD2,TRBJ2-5,CASSLGTSGQETQYF
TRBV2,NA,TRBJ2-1,CASSESELAKQFF
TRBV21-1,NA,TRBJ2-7,CASSTQQGYEQYF
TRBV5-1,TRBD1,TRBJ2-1,CASTLGQGAGEQFF
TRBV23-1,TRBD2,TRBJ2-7,CASSLSAGGDYEQYF
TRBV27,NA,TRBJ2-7,CASSRQDPSAGQYF
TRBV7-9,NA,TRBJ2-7,CASRPGTRLLEQYF
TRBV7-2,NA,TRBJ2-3,CASSLKSGTDTQYF
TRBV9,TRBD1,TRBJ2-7,CASSTQGTEQYF
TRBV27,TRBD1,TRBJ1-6,CASSFRVTQGGSPLHF
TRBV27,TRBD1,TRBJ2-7,CASSLDWDSPYEQYF
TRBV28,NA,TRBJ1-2,CASRPGAAPDYGYTF
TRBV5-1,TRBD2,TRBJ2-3,CASSSGLGIGDTQYF
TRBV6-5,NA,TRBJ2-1,CASSYQRVNEQFF
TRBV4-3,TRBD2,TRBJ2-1,CASSQDVLAGRQFF
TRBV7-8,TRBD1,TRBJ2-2,CASRRTGMTTGELFF
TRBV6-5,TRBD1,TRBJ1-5,CASSPRQGAGQPQHF
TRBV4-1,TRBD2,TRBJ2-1,CASSFGLARNEQFF
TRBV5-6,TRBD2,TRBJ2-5,CASSLLAGVQETQYF
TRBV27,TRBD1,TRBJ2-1,CASSPPDRGSYNEQFF
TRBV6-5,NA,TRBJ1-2,CASSREPGLGYTF
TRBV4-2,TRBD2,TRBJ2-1,CASSQGLAGGPSSYNEQFF
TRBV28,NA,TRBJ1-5,CASSRSDSSNQPQHF
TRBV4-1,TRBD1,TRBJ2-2,CASSRQGNTGELFF
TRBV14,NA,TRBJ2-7,CASSLRRGPGYEQYF
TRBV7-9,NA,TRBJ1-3,CASNYRTSRSGNTIYF
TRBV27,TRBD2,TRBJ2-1,CASSLFFGTSGGYHNEQFF
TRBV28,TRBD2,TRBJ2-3,CASSFLSRGADTQYF
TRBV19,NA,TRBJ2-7,CASSIAGRGEQYF
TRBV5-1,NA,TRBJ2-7,CASSLVSGPTYEQYF
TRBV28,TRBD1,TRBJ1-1,CASRRDRGEGLTEAFF